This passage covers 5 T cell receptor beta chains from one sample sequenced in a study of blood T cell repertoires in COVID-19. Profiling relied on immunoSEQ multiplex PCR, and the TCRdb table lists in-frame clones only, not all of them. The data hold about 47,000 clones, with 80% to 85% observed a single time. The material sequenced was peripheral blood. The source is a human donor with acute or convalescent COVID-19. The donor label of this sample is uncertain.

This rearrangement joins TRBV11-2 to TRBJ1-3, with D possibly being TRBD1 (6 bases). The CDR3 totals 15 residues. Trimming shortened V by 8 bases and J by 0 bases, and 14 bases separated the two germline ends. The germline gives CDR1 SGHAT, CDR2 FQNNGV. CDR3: CASASGTPSGNTIYF. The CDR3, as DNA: TGTGCCAGCGCCTCCGGGACACCCTCTGGAAACACCATATATTTT.

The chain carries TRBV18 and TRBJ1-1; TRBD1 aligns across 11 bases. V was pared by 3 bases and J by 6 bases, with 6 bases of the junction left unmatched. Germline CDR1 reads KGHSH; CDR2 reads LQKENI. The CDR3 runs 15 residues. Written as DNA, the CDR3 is TGTGCCAGCTCACCGATGGGACAGGGGGGTGCTGAAGCTTTCTTT. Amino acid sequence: CASSPMGQGGAEAFF.

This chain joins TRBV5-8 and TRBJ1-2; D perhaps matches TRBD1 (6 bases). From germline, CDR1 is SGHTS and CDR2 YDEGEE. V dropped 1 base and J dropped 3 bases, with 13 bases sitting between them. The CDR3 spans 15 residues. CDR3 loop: CASSLYARGDYGYTF. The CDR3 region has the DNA TGTGCCAGCAGCTTGTATGCCAGGGGAGACTATGGCTACACCTTC.

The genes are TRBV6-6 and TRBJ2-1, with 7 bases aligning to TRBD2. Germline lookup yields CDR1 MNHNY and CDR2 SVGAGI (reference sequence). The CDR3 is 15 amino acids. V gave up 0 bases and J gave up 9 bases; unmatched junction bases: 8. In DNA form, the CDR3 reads TGTGCCAGCAGTTACTCGATCTCTAGCGGTGGTGAGCAGTTCTTC. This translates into CASSYSISSGGEQFF.

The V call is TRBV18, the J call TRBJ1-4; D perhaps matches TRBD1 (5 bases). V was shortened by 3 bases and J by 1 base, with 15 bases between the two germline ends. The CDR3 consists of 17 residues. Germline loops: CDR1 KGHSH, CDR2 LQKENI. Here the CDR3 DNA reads TGTGCCAGCTCACCCCCGGACCGGCAGGGAACTAATGAAAAACTGTTTTTT. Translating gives CASSPPDRQGTNEKLFF.